This T cell receptor (beta chain) is from a study of CD8 T cells in Susac syndrome. Study-wide context: Patients with Susac syndrome were therapy-naive, on corticosteroids, or on intravenous immunoglobulin alone at the time that blood was drawn. General study points: Susac-specific public clones numbered 15 to 20 in total CD8+ repertoires (and a few in CD8+ TEMRA repertoires).

Germline loops: CDR1 SGDLS, CDR2 YYNGEE. The CDR3 spans 14 residues. V shed 6 bases and J shed 2 bases, with 14 bases lying between them. Random hexamers served to reverse transcribe roughly 0.5 to 1 ug RNA. Amplification of TCR beta CDR3 by immunoSEQ multiplex PCR spanned 54 Vbeta and 13 Jbeta. Each CDR3 protein is one row after TCRdb ran MiXCR on the immunoSEQ multiplex PCR reads. The sample includes about 130,000 distinct CDR3 sequences, 95% of them seen just once. In regard to this clonotype: Its specificity is not known.

The TCR was taken from a human donor with Susac syndrome. The gene calls are TRBV9 and TRBJ2-5; unclear D gene. The sample comprised CD8+ T cells from PBMCs. The CDR3 DNA sequence: TGTGCCAGCAACCCTGGGCCAGTACAAGAGACCCAGTACTTC. Its protein is CASNPGPVQETQYF.